This T cell receptor (beta chain) was identified during a study of T cell responses to AZD1222 COVID-19 vaccine. Note on this clone: Its antigen is unknown.

Profiled with immunoSEQ multiplex PCR; TCRdb holds only in-frame clones, not every one. The sample has roughly 130,000 clones, roughly 89% seen once. Trimming removed 5 bases from V and 7 bases from J, with 10 bases in between. Germline CDR1 and CDR2: KGHDR and SFDVKD. The CDR3 runs to 12 residues. Whole-study results and caveats: Sampling captured repertoires only after the peak T cell response. Researchers report vaccine-associated CD4 TCRs spanning spike, with dominance at 160-218 and 743-854.

This receptor was identified in an adult in good health. Sequenced material: peripheral blood, taken on day 0 of AZD1222 vaccination. The chain couples TRBV24-1 to TRBJ2-5; D call uncertain. As DNA, the CDR3 is TGTGCCACCAGTGGCCGGCCCGGGACCCAGTACTTC. Translation gives CATSGRPGTQYF.